What follows is one T cell receptor beta chain and its context. Antigen: not known. The sample is drawn from a study of CXCR3-negative and CXCR3-positive naive CD8 T cells. Study-wide context: Some 150 million TRB reads were obtained overall (about 1.5 +/- 0.3 million per library).

The CDR3 loop spans 15 amino acids. Germline-derived CDR1 and CDR2 are SQVTM and ANQGSEA. The libraries of TRB cDNA were constructed through 5' RACE using UMI labels. TCRdb reprocessed the 5' RACE reads; each CDR3 protein has one entry and no DNA is given. The specimen's table records about 110,000 distinct CDR3 sequences. Naive cells were sorted as CD45RO-, CCR7+, CD27+ and CD95-. Study-level points and caveats: Memory CD8+ cells showed much lower diversity, while both naive subsets were comparably high. For CXCR3-positive naive cells, TRB CDR3s were more hydrophobic than those of CXCR3-negative naive cells. Comparison of naive subsets found surface CD5 to be comparable, and TCR strength was inferred on the basis of TRB CDR3 properties.

The chain couples TRBV29-1 to TRBJ1-1; TCRdb's assignment of TRBD1 cannot be checked, as there is no DNA. The sequence derives from a human donor in good health. Some clones in this sample may be carry-over from other donors' samples. The specimen sequenced was naive CXCR3+ CD8+ T cells from blood. Described subset: CD45RO-CCR7+CD27+CD95- naive CD8+ T cells expressing CXCR3 (TNR3+). CDR3 region: CSVRNRGQGGTEAFF.